The sample holds a few counts of the clone carrying this TCR beta chain. These data originate in a study of shared clonotypes between healthy human individuals. Researchers divided each subset's genomic DNA evenly across several immunoSEQ plates. The data were produced by immunoSEQ multiplex PCR, yet TCRdb's version contains in-frame clones alone and is incomplete. The repertoire holds fewer than 550,000 clones, with 75% to 80% as singletons. There are 14 residues in the CDR3. V trimming: 7 bases; J trimming: 2 bases; junction bases outside the gene matches: 5. Germline-derived CDR1 and CDR2 are MDHEN and SYDVKM.

The specimen was PBMCs. The clonotype originates from a woman aged 40 to 50 in good health. Some clones in this sample may be carry-over from other donors' samples. This sequence joins TRBV28 and TRBJ2-5; 9 nucleotides agree with TRBD2. CDR3 sequence (DNA): TGTGCCAGCACGCCAGCGGGAGGACAAGAGACCCAGTACTTC. Encoded protein: CASTPAGGQETQYF. Full variable domain (missing parts from reference TRBV28 and TRBJ2-5): DVKVTQSSRYLVKRTGEKVFLECVQDMDHENMFWYRQDPGLGLRLIYFSYDVKMKEKGDIPEGYSVSREKKERFSLILESASTNQTSMYLCASTPAGGQETQYFGPGTRLLVL.